These 17 T cell receptor beta chains were all obtained from the same sample, sequenced in a study of cytomegalovirus exposure and HLA in healthy donors. 60 Vbeta and 13 Jbeta primers were used in PCR. TCRdb's copy holds only in-frame clones and misses some; the assay was immunoSEQ multiplex PCR. The repertoire includes 95,000 to 150,000 clones, around 76% of them detected once, and 30% sits in the top ten. The sample was PBMCs. Receptor source: a man in his 60s in good health and CMV-seropositive.

The V gene is TRBV7-3, the J gene TRBJ1-3; 9 bases align to TRBD1. CDR1 and CDR2 from the germline V gene are SGHTA and FQGTGA. The CDR3 covers 15 residues. After removal of 5 bases from V and 4 bases from J, the junction contained 6 bases not matched to a gene. Here the CDR3 reads CASSAQGQGGNTIYF. CDR3 nucleotide sequence: TGTGCCAGCAGCGCCCAGGGACAGGGAGGAAACACCATATATTTT.

The chain recombines TRBV6-1 with TRBJ2-1; TRBD2 matches 14 bases. Trimming cost V 7 bases and J 9 bases; bases outside gene matches: 8. CDR1 is MNHNS, CDR2 SASEGT, per germline. There are 15 residues in the CDR3. The CDR3 region is CASKGLAGVISEQFF. CDR3 coding DNA: TGTGCCAGCAAGGGACTAGCGGGAGTAATATCTGAGCAGTTCTTC.

The rearrangement uses TRBV27 and TRBJ1-6; 9 bases are a match to TRBD1. Germline V gene sequence: CDR1 MNHEY, CDR2 SMNVEV (reference sequence). The V gene end was trimmed by 5 bases and the J gene end by 0 bases; junction bases not matched to a gene: 11. The CDR3 runs to 19 residues. As DNA, the CDR3 is TGTGCCAGCAGTACTCGAGTAGGACAGGGGTCCTCCTATAATTCACCCCTCCACTTT. It encodes CASSTRVGQGSSYNSPLHF.

The rearrangement joins TRBV7-3 to TRBJ2-7, with no clear D. Trimming stripped 2 bases from V and 1 base from J, with 9 bases between. Germline V gene lookup returns CDR1 SGHTA and CDR2 FQGTGA. CDR3 length: 14 amino acids. The CDR3 loop reads CASSLGGRSYEQYF. The CDR3 nucleotides read TGTGCCAGCAGCTTAGGTGGCAGATCCTACGAGCAGTACTTC.

V is TRBV30 and J is TRBJ1-2; weak D call: TRBD1 (5 bases). The CDR3 is 12 amino acids. Germline CDR1 reads GTSNPN; CDR2 reads SVGIG (reference sequence). As DNA, the CDR3 is TGTGCTAAGGGCGGGGGAAACTATGGCTACACCTTC. Encoded protein: CAKGGGNYGYTF. Complete variable domain (other parts from reference TRBV30 and TRBJ1-2): SQTIHQWPATLVQPVGSPLSLECTVEGTSNPNLYWYRQAAGRGLQLLFYSVGIGQISSEVPQNLSASRPQDRQFILSSKKLLLSDSGFYLCAKGGGNYGYTFGSGTRLTVV.

The chain couples TRBV30 to TRBJ2-3, with 7 bases matching TRBD2. CDR3 length: 15 amino acids. V trimming: 1 base; J trimming: 0 bases; junction bases outside the gene matches: 4. From germline, CDR1 is GTSNPN and CDR2 SVGIG (reference sequence). This chain's CDR3 is CAWSGLADSTDTQYF. The DNA of the CDR3 is TGTGCCTGGAGTGGGCTAGCGGATAGCACAGATACGCAGTATTTT.

This chain joins TRBV5-4 and TRBJ2-1; possible D gene TRBD2, 5 bases. Germline lookup yields CDR1 SGHNT and CDR2 YYREEE (reference sequence). V was pared by 4 bases and J by 7 bases, with 18 bases between. The CDR3 is 15 residues long. The CDR3 coding sequence is TGTGCCAGCAGCCCAGCCAGCTGGAGGAGTAATGAGCAGTTCTTC. Protein: CASSPASWRSNEQFF.

This chain connects TRBV9 to TRBJ1-6, with unresolved D. This CDR3 contains 13 residues. The V end was cut by 3 bases, the J end by 11 bases, with 12 bases between. Germline CDR1 SGDLS, CDR2 YYNGEE. The CDR3 region has the DNA TGTGCCAGCAGCGCCCTGGGCTGGACACCCCTCCACTTT. Residues: CASSALGWTPLHF. Together with reference TRBV9 and TRBJ1-6, the CDR3 gives the full variable domain: DSGVTQTPKHLITATGQRVTLRCSPRSGDLSVYWYQQSLDQGLQFLIQYYNGEERAKGNILERFSAQQFPDLHSELNLSSLELGDSALYFCASSALGWTPLHFGNGTRLTVT.

This rearrangement joins TRBV10-3 to TRBJ2-7; the match to TRBD2 covers 9 bases. Germline CDR1 reads ENHRY; CDR2 reads SYGVKD. The CDR3 runs 14 residues. Trimming at V came to 1 base and at J to 7 bases, leaving 5 bases not matched to a gene. In DNA, the CDR3 is TGTGCCATCAGTGAGTTAGCGGGAGATGGGGAGCAGTACTTC. Protein: CAISELAGDGEQYF.

This CDR3 reads CASSEPGQNYNEQFF. For the CDR3, the DNA is TGTGCCAGCAGTGAACCCGGACAAAATTACAATGAGCAGTTCTTC. The V and J genes are TRBV25-1 and TRBJ2-1; TRBD1 might be the D (5 bases). This CDR3 spans 15 amino acids. CDR1 is MGHDK, CDR2 SYGVNS, per germline. The V and J ends lost 2 bases and 4 bases respectively, with 12 bases between them.

The rearrangement uses TRBV2 and TRBJ1-2, with 11 bases that match TRBD1. CDR1 and CDR2 (germline): SNHLY, FYNNEI. The V segment lost 6 bases and the J segment 7 bases; nucleotides outside the gene matches: 4. The CDR3 is 13 amino acids. The chain's CDR3 is CASRGQGARGYTF. The DNA of the CDR3 is TGTGCCAGCAGAGGACAGGGGGCGCGTGGCTACACCTTC.

The chain combines TRBV7-3 with TRBJ2-1; weak D call: TRBD2 (6 bases). The CDR3 length is 14 residues. CDR1 SGHTA and CDR2 FQGTGA come from the germline V gene. Trimming stripped 4 bases from V and 10 bases from J, with 17 bases between. CDR3 region: CASSSGWTEGEQFF. The CDR3 DNA sequence: TGTGCCAGCAGCTCCGGGTGGACGGAGGGGGAGCAGTTCTTC.

The rearrangement uses TRBV7-6 and TRBJ1-5, with TRBD1 identical over 12 bases. The CDR3 sequence is 18 residues long. The junction had 6 bases not matched to a gene; V was cut back by 2 bases and J by 1 base. The V gene's germline CDR1 is SGHVS and CDR2 FNYEAQ. The CDR3 region is CASSLSGTGGASNQPQHF. CDR3 sequence (DNA): TGTGCCAGCAGCTTAAGTGGGACAGGGGGCGCGAGCAATCAGCCCCAGCATTTT.

V and J are TRBV19 and TRBJ2-5; no reliable D call. The length of the CDR3 is 15 residues. The V gene lost 4 bases and the J gene lost 5 bases, with 17 bases spanning the gap. Germline loops: CDR1 LNHDA, CDR2 SQIVND (reference sequence). CDR3 sequence reads: CASSTSPSYGETQYF. Here the CDR3 DNA reads TGTGCCAGTAGTACCTCACCCTCCTACGGGGAGACCCAGTACTTC.

This clone came up once. This rearrangement joins TRBV6-1 to TRBJ1-1; 10 bases map to TRBD1. The V gene's germline CDR1 is MNHNS and CDR2 SASEGT. V was pared by 6 bases and J by 1 base, with 2 bases of the junction left unmatched. The CDR3 runs to 14 residues. CDR3 coding DNA: TGTGCCAGCAGGGGACAGGGGAGGAACACTGAAGCTTTCTTT. It encodes CASRGQGRNTEAFF.

The chain couples TRBV9 to TRBJ2-2, with TRBD2 matching over 7 bases. Germline V gene data show CDR1 as SGDLS and CDR2 as YYNGEE. This CDR3 region has 15 residues. Trimming cost V 7 bases and J 0 bases; bases outside gene matches: 6. CDR3 DNA sequence: TGTGCCAGCGGACCGGGGGGAACGAACACCGGGGAGCTGTTTTTT. Protein sequence: CASGPGGTNTGELFF.

The rearrangement uses TRBV2 and TRBJ1-2; 7 nucleotides align to TRBD1. V trimming: 5 bases; J trimming: 0 bases; junction bases outside the gene matches: 9. The germline CDR1 and CDR2 sequences are SNHLY and FYNNEI. This CDR3 has 16 residues. CDR3 DNA sequence: TGTGCCAGCAGTCCCGGACAGGCCACAGCTAACTATGGCTACACCTTC. Its translation is CASSPGQATANYGYTF.